One and the same sample provided the 13 T cell receptor beta chains below, sequenced in a study of T cell responses to AZD1222 COVID-19 vaccine. TCRdb's copy holds only in-frame clones and misses some; the assay was immunoSEQ multiplex PCR. In the table there are roughly 120,000 clones, 89% of which are singletons. The specimen comprised peripheral blood, sampled on day 0 of AZD1222 vaccination. These receptors were taken from an adult in good health.

A single count supports this clone. V and J are TRBV28 and TRBJ1-5; D unclear. Per the germline V gene, CDR1 is MDHEN and CDR2 is SYDVKM. Deletions cut 2 bases from V and 3 bases from J, with 11 bases between. The CDR3 sequence is 15 residues long. The CDR3 DNA reads as TGTGCCAGCAGTTTACCCTCAGGAAACAATCAGCCCCAGCATTTT. As protein: CASSLPSGNNQPQHF. Full variable domain (outside the CDR3, taken from reference TRBV28 and TRBJ1-5): DVKVTQSSRYLVKRTGEKVFLECVQDMDHENMFWYRQDPGLGLRLIYFSYDVKMKEKGDIPEGYSVSREKKERFSLILESASTNQTSMYLCASSLPSGNNQPQHFGDGTRLSIL.

This chain joins TRBV5-4 and TRBJ1-1; TRBD1 matches 8 bases. Losses at the gene ends were 2 bases for V and 2 bases for J; bases not matched to a gene: 2. The CDR3 spans 14 residues. Looked up from germline, CDR1 is SGHNT and CDR2 is YYREEE (reference sequence). CDR3 residues: CASSFQGANTEAFF. DNA for the CDR3: TGTGCCAGCAGCTTCCAGGGGGCTAACACTGAAGCTTTCTTT. Together with reference TRBV5-4 and TRBJ1-1, the CDR3 gives the full variable domain: ETGVTQSPTHLIKTRGQQVTLRCSSQSGHNTVSWYQQALGQGPQFIFQYYREEENGRGNFPPRFSGLQFPNYSSELNVNALELDDSALYLCASSFQGANTEAFFGQGTRLTVV.

The chain couples TRBV11-2 to TRBJ1-2; D unclear. Germline V CDR1 and CDR2: SGHAT, FQNNGV. The V end lost 1 base, the J end lost 6 bases, and 15 bases lay between the germline ends. CDR3 length equals 15 residues. The CDR3 spells CASSLVPGWLNGYTF. In DNA, the CDR3 is TGTGCCAGCAGCTTAGTCCCGGGGTGGTTAAATGGCTACACCTTC.

The J gene is TRBJ2-6, the V gene TRBV7-2, with unresolved D. Trimming pared 2 bases from V and 0 bases from J, leaving 11 bases between. The CDR3 has 17 residues. The germline gives CDR1 SGHTA, CDR2 FQGNSA. CDR3 sequence reads: CASSLRRTLSGANVLTF. CDR3 DNA: TGTGCCAGCAGCTTACGACGGACCCTCTCTGGGGCCAACGTCCTGACTTTC.

The chain combines TRBV5-4 with TRBJ2-7; TRBD2 agrees at 8 bases. Germline trimming cut 3 bases from V and 3 bases from J; bases unmatched to any gene: 8. The CDR3 sequence is 15 residues long. From germline, CDR1 is SGHNT and CDR2 YYREEE (reference sequence). CDR3 amino acids: CASSWAGTRDYEQYF. CDR3 in DNA: TGTGCCAGCAGCTGGGCCGGGACTAGGGACTACGAGCAGTACTTC.

V gene TRBV18 combines with J gene TRBJ1-6; 9 bases align to TRBD1. Germline values: CDR1 KGHSH, CDR2 LQKENI. CDR3 length equals 16 residues. The V segment lost 4 bases and the J segment 8 bases; nucleotides outside the gene matches: 9. For the CDR3, the DNA is TGTGCCAGCTCACGATACCGGGACAGGGTCGATTCACCCCTCCACTTT. It encodes CASSRYRDRVDSPLHF.

The chain is built from TRBV5-1 and TRBJ1-2; D gene unclear. V lost 4 bases and J lost 2, with 6 bases in between. The CDR3 is 12 amino acids. Germline lookup yields CDR1 SGHRS and CDR2 YFSETQ. The CDR3 DNA follows: TGCGCCAGCAGCATCGAAAACTATGGCTACACCTTC. Translated, it gives CASSIENYGYTF.

This clone was found a few times. The J gene is TRBJ1-2, the V gene TRBV6-4; tentative D call: TRBD1 (5 bases). The V gene lost 0 bases and the J gene lost 5 bases, with 7 bases spanning the gap. This CDR3 comprises 13 residues. In germline, CDR1 is MRHNA, CDR2 SNTAGT. This chain's CDR3 is CASSDSGTYGYTF. DNA of the CDR3: TGTGCCAGCAGTGACTCTGGGACTTATGGCTACACCTTC.

The genes are TRBV5-1 and TRBJ1-3; D ambiguous. The length of the CDR3 is 16 residues. Deletions cut 4 bases from V and 0 bases from J, with 14 bases between. Germline V lookup: CDR1 SGHRS, CDR2 YFSETQ. CDR3: CASSPTQRNSGNTIYF. CDR3 nucleotides: TGCGCCAGCAGCCCTACCCAGAGGAACTCTGGAAACACCATATATTTT.

V is TRBV19 and J is TRBJ1-1, with 8 nucleotides matching TRBD1. With 5 bases clipped from V and 4 bases from J, the junction kept 9 bases outside the gene matches. The CDR3 has 15 residues. Germline lookup yields CDR1 LNHDA and CDR2 SQIVND (reference sequence). CDR3 coding DNA: TGTGCCAGTAGTGGGATGACAGGGGTGGTCACTGAAGCTTTCTTT. Its translation is CASSGMTGVVTEAFF.

The chain couples TRBV19 to TRBJ1-5; 10 bases line up with TRBD1. Germline CDR1 LNHDA, CDR2 SQIVND (reference sequence). This CDR3 has 16 residues. The V gene end was trimmed by 7 bases and the J gene end by 6 bases; junction bases not matched to a gene: 12. For the CDR3, the DNA is TGTGCCAGTATGACCTCCCGGGACAGGGGCTCTCAGCCCCAGCATTTT. Translated, it gives CASMTSRDRGSQPQHF.

V and J are TRBV7-3 and TRBJ2-7; 7 bases match TRBD1. This CDR3 region has 13 residues. J gave up 3 bases and V 5 bases, and 4 bases lay outside the gene matches. From germline, CDR1 is SGHTA and CDR2 FQGTGA. The CDR3 nucleotides read TGTGCCAGCAGCATGGGGACAGACTACGAGCAGTACTTC. It is translated as CASSMGTDYEQYF.

The chain is built from TRBV7-9 and TRBJ1-2; 10 bases align to TRBD1. The CDR3 loop spans 15 amino acids. Germline trimming cut 5 bases from V and 7 bases from J; bases unmatched to any gene: 10. Germline CDR1 SEHNR, CDR2 FQNEAQ (reference sequence). CDR3 bases: TGTGCCAGCAGCCGGGGGGACAGGGGCAGAGGTGGCTACACCTTC. Translating gives CASSRGDRGRGGYTF.